This T cell receptor beta chain was observed in a study of spatial heterogeneity in lung cancer (dated by TCRdb to between 2018 and 2020). About the study as a whole: Beta-chain transcripts were consistently detected in greater numbers than alpha-chain transcripts, which likely reflects a higher abundance of beta-chain transcripts. In the raw uncorrected reads, each unique combination of TCR and UMI appeared more than ten times on average. In non-small cell lung cancer, the study made a quantitative comparison of TCR alpha and beta repertoires among multiple tumor regions, matched nontumor lung and blood. Nonsynonymous mutation counts, determined by whole-exome sequencing of tumor tissue, were related to features of the TCR repertoire. At surgery, 200 or so tumor regions, approximately 64 matched nontumor lung samples and a few dozen PBMC samples were TCR-sequenced for both alpha and beta chains.

About this clonotype itself: Its antigen is not yet known. One base away there is no much larger clone; base qualities are not given.

This specimen's time point label, interpreted: sample taken at primary tumor resection. Without any cell sorting, TCR sequencing was performed on whole RNA extracted either from tumor and nontumor lung tissue or from cryopreserved PBMC samples. Donors were over 60 patients with early-stage, untreated non-small cell lung cancer from the lung TRACERx cohort. Only patients with enough RNA available from two or more tumor regions were chosen for TCR sequencing. Receptor libraries were prepared by 5' RACE. The sequencer was a NextSeq 500. In the TCR library protocol, a unique molecular identifier was attached to each TCR cDNA molecule so that PCR and sequencing errors could be corrected. The original methods were these. TCR identification, UMI-based error correction and CDR3 extraction were performed with Decombinator tools. Expanded TCRs were defined as those above a frequency of 2 per 1,000, corresponding to the top 1% of the tumor frequency distribution. Each repertoire was subsampled 100 times to 5,000 TCRs, after which Renyi diversity was computed with the R vegan package. CDR3 similarity networks were built from amino acid triplet string-kernel similarity, with CDR3s being connected when pairwise similarity was above 0.82. TCRdb reprocessing: public reads trimmed at Q25 with fastp, clones called with MiXCR, in-frame beta chains kept. Each CDR3 protein appears once, grouped with its most common genes and DNA. What appears here as the V and J calls and clone size reflects TCRdb's work, not the paper's. The sample table holds around 87,000 distinct CDR3 sequences, of which approximately 12% were seen once. 35% to 45% of the sample belongs to the ten largest clones.

Overall study results and their limits: Additional single-cell paired TCR alpha and beta sequencing was considered necessary to confirm, at a functional level, the hypothesis that regional TCRs recognize regional mutations. Ubiquitous expanded tumor TCRs were detected in blood more often at tumor resection than at routine follow-up.

CDR1 is given as SGHVS and CDR2 as FQNEAQ, both from the germline V gene. The CDR3 has 15 amino acids, counting the end cysteine and phenylalanine. Just CDR3 DNA is preserved here, 45 bases in frame from base 1. Deletion took 5 bases off V and 1 base off J, with a span of 14 bases between the germline ends. The chain is assembled from TRBV7-8 and TRBJ2-5; the D segment may tentatively be TRBD1 or TRBD2, each giving 6 matched bases. The origin of this receptor is a male donor with early-stage non-small cell lung cancer. The specimen comprised PBMCs, sampled at surgery. The DNA sequence follows: TGTGCCAGCAGCGTTATATCGGGGGCCCAAGAGACCCAGTACTTC. The translation is CASSVISGAQETQYF.